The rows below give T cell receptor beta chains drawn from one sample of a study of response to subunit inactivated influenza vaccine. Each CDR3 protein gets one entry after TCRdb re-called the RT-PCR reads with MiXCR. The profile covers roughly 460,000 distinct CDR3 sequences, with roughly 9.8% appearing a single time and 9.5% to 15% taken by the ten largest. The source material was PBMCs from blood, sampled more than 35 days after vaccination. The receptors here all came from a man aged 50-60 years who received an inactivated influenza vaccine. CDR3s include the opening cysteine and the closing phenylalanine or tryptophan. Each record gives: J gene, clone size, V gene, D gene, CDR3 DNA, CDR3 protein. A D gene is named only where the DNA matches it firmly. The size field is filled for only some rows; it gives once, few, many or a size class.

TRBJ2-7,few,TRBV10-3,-,TGTGCCATCAGTGAAGGGCTGGCCCCCTACGAGCAGTACTTC,CAISEGLAPYEQYF
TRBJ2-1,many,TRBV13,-,TGTGCCATCGCGTCGGACTTTTCGGGCGATGAGCAGTTCTTC,CAIASDFSGDEQFF
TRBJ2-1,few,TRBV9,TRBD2,TGTGCCAGCAGCGCAGGCAGCGGGAGCTCCTACAATGAGCAGTTCTTC,CASSAGSGSSYNEQFF
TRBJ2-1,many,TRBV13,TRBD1,TGTGCCAGCAGCTTACAGGGACAGGGACGGGACAATGAGCAGTTCTTC,CASSLQGQGRDNEQFF
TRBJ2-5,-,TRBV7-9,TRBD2,TGTGCCAGCAGCTTAGATCCTAGCGGGGGACGTGGGGAGACCCAGTACTTC,CASSLDPSGGRGETQYF
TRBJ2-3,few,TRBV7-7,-,TGTGCCAGCAGCTCCGGGTGGGATGCGGATACGCAGTATTTT,CASSSGWDADTQYF
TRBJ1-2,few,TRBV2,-,TGTGCCAGCAGACTGCAACAGCATCAAGAAGGCTACACCTTC,CASRLQQHQEGYTF
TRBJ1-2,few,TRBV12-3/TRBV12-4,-,TGTGCCAGCAGTACACAGGGACCACCTAACTATGGCTACACCTTC,CASSTQGPPNYGYTF
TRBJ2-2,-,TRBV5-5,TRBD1,TGTGCCAGCAGCTTGAGACAGGGGGCTAGCACCGGGGAGCTGTTTTTT,CASSLRQGASTGELFF
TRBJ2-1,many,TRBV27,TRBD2,TGTGCCAGCAGCCAAGGGACTAGCGGGGCTAATGAGCAGTTCTTC,CASSQGTSGANEQFF
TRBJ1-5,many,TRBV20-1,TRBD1,TGCAGTGCTAGAGCCCCGACAGGGGGTCAGCCCCAGCATTTT,CSARAPTGGQPQHF
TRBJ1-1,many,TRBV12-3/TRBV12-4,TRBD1,TGTGCCGACAACAGACAGGGCAGGGAGAACACTGAAGCTTTCTTT,CADNRQGRENTEAFF
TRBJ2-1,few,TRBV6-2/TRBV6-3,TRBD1,TGTGCCAGCAGTTACCGCGGGACAGGGGTATACAATGAGCAGTTCTTC,CASSYRGTGVYNEQFF
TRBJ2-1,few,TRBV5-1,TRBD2,TGCGCCAGCAGCTTGGAGCGCGGGGGGCAGTTCTTC,CASSLERGGQFF
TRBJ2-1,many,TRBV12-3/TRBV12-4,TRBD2,TGTGCCAGCAGTTTTAGCGGGGGGGCGTACAATGAGCAGTTCTTC,CASSFSGGAYNEQFF
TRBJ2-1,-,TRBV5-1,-,TGCGCCAGCAGCTCAGGGGTGGCTGAGCAGTTCTTC,CASSSGVAEQFF
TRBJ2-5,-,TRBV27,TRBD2,TGTGCCAGCGCCGGGGCGGGGGGGATAAAGACCCAGTACTTC,CASAGAGGIKTQYF
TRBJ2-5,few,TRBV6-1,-,TGTGCCAGCCAGACAAGCAGGGTAGAGACCCAGTACTTC,CASQTSRVETQYF